This paragraph reports one TCR beta chain. The sample comes from a study of cytomegalovirus exposure and HLA in healthy donors. V was cut by 6 bases and J by 0 bases, with 15 bases left in between. This CDR3 has 16 residues. The germline V gene encodes CDR1 MDHEN and CDR2 SYDVKM. Use of 60 Vbeta and 13 Jbeta primers characterized the PCR. TCRdb's copy holds only in-frame clones and misses some; the assay was immunoSEQ multiplex PCR. The data contain about 110,000 clones, about four fifths of them singletons. This receptor was taken from a man aged 30 to 39 in good health and CMV-seropositive. The V and J genes are TRBV28 and TRBJ2-1, with D hard to call. The source material was PBMCs. CDR3 in DNA: TGTGCCAGCAGCAGTGGGCCCTTCGGCTCCTACAATGAGCAGTTCTTC. Translation: CASSSGPFGSYNEQFF.